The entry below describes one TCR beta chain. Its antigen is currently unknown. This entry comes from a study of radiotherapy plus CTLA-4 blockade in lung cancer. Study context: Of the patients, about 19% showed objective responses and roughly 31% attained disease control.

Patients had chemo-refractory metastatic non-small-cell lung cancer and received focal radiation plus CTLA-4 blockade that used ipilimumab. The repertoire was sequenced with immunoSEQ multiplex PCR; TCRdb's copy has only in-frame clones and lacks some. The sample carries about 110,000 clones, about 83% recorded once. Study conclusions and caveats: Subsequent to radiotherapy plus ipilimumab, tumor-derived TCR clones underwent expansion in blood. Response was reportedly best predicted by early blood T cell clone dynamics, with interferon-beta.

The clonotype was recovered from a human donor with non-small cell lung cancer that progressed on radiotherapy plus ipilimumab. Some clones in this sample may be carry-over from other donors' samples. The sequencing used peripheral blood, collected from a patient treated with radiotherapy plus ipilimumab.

This chain's CDR3 is CASSPGQGVYGYTF. In DNA, the CDR3 is TGTGCCAGCAGCCCCGGACAGGGGGTCTATGGCTACACCTTC. The V call is TRBV2, the J call TRBJ1-2; 10 bases are shared with TRBD1. The CDR3 is made up of 14 amino acids. The trim removed 6 bases at V and 4 bases at J, leaving 5 bases unmatched. Germline V CDR1 and CDR2: SNHLY, FYNNEI.